A selection of T cell receptor beta chains follows, all from one sample in a study of blood T cell repertoires in COVID-19. Profiled with immunoSEQ multiplex PCR; TCRdb holds only in-frame clones, not every one. This table holds about 160,000 clones, roughly 84% found once. Specimen: peripheral blood. All receptors come from a woman older than 75 with active or convalescent COVID-19. CDR3s include the opening cysteine and the closing phenylalanine or tryptophan. A D gene is named only where the DNA matches it firmly. Part of the rows lack a size; the others show once, few, many or a class for expanded clones.

J | D | size | V | CDR3 | DNA
TRBJ2-3 | NA | NA | TRBV4-3 | CASSQDSGRTYTDTQYF | TGCGCCAGCAGCCAAGATAGTGGGAGGACCTACACAGATACGCAGTATTTT
TRBJ2-7 | TRBD1 | NA | TRBV10-2 | CASSRGDRAYEQYF | TGCGCCAGCAGTCGTGGAGACAGGGCGTACGAGCAGTACTTC
TRBJ2-1 | NA | NA | TRBV5-8 | CASSFINEQFF | TGTGCCAGCAGCTTCATCAATGAGCAGTTCTTC
TRBJ2-5 | TRBD2 | NA | TRBV10-3 | CAIRRAGGTPRQETQYF | TGTGCCATCAGACGGGCGGGGGGAACACCTCGCCAAGAGACCCAGTACTTC
TRBJ2-2 | TRBD2 | NA | TRBV6-5 | CASILTGGGTGELFF | TGTGCCAGCATCCTGACGGGGGGAGGCACCGGGGAGCTGTTTTTT
TRBJ2-7 | NA | NA | TRBV11-2 | CASSLEGGAEQYF | TGTGCCAGCAGCTTAGAAGGGGGTGCTGAGCAGTACTTC
TRBJ1-1 | NA | NA | TRBV6-6 | CASSYSPGAGNTEAFF | TGTGCCAGCAGTTACTCACCGGGCGCGGGTAACACTGAAGCTTTCTTT
TRBJ1-2 | NA | few | TRBV19 | CASSIPGAGGYTF | TGTGCCAGTAGTATACCAGGGGCCGGCGGCTACACCTTC
TRBJ2-7 | NA | NA | TRBV18 | CASSPGGQLYEQYF | TGTGCCAGCTCACCAGGCGGACAGCTCTACGAGCAGTACTTC
TRBJ1-4 | NA | NA | TRBV7-9 | CASSQGTGRANEKLFF | TGTGCCAGCAGCCAGGGGACGGGACGGGCTAATGAAAAACTGTTTTTT
TRBJ2-7 | NA | NA | TRBV10-3 | CAISESGAEQYF | TGTGCCATCAGTGAGTCGGGAGCCGAGCAGTACTTC
TRBJ1-3 | NA | NA | TRBV7-3 | CASSVDSFSGNTIYF | TGTGCCAGCAGCGTTGACAGCTTCTCTGGAAACACCATATATTTT
TRBJ1-1 | TRBD1 | NA | TRBV6-6 | CASSYSTGAKNTEAFF | TGTGCCAGCAGTTACTCCACAGGGGCCAAGAACACTGAAGCTTTCTTT
TRBJ1-6 | TRBD1 | NA | TRBV2 | CASWDRDNSPLHF | TGTGCCAGCTGGGACAGGGATAATTCACCCCTCCACTTT
TRBJ2-1 | TRBD1 | NA | TRBV11-3 | CASSLWDRVVNEQFF | TGTGCCAGCAGCTTATGGGACAGGGTCGTCAATGAGCAGTTCTTC
TRBJ2-2 | TRBD1 | once | TRBV5-6 | CASSFTGGGTGELFF | TGTGCCAGCAGCTTCACAGGGGGTGGGACCGGGGAGCTGTTTTTT
TRBJ1-2 | NA | NA | TRBV19 | CASSIDYGYTF | TGTGCCAGTAGTATCGACTATGGCTACACCTTC